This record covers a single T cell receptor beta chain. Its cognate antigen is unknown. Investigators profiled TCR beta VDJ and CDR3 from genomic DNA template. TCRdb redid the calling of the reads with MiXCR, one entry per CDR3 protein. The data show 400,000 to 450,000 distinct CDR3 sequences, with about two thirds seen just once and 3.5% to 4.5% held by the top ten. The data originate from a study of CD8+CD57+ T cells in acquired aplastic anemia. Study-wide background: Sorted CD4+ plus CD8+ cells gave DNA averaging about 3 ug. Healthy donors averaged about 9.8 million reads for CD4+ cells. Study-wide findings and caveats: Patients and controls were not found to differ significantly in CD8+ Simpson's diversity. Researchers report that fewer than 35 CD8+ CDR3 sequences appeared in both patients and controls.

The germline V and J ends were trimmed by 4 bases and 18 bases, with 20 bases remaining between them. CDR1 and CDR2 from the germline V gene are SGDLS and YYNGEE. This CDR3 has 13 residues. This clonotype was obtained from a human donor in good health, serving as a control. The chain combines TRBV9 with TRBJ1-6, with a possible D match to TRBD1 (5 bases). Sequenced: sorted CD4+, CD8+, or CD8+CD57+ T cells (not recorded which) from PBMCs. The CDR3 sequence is CASSFSGVSHDHF. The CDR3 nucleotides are TGTGCCAGCAGCTTTTCGGGGGTTTCCCACGACCACTTT.